These T cell receptor beta chains were read from a single sample in a study of blood T cell repertoires in COVID-19. Here immunoSEQ multiplex PCR was the method, and the copy in TCRdb shows in-frame clones only, minus some. The sample records approximately 400,000 clones, more than 65% being singletons. The sample consisted of peripheral blood. These receptors all come from a human donor with acute or convalescent COVID-19. The donor label of this sample is uncertain. Each CDR3 is given without its conserved first and last residue.

V	J	CDR3
TRBV7-8	TRBJ2-3	ASSRLSLSTDTQY
TRBV10-3	TRBJ1-5	ATQGNSNQPQH
TRBV11-2	TRBJ1-1	ASSLVAGLNTEAF
TRBV18	TRBJ1-1	ASSPMNTEAF
TRBV28	TRBJ1-1	ASRSNFAAF
TRBV6-5	TRBJ1-2	ATLRGGFNYGYT
TRBV12-3/TRBV12-4	TRBJ1-4	ASSRRGGEKLF
TRBV24-1	TRBJ2-1	ATSDPRRRSNEQF
TRBV3-1/TRBV3-2	TRBJ1-1	ASSQGQRPNTEAF
TRBV30	TRBJ1-3	AWRRRSGNTIY
TRBV21-1	TRBJ1-1	ASGAPGTGENTEAF
TRBV2	TRBJ1-4	ASSAEQAAGEKLF
TRBV28	TRBJ1-1	ASSLGGEAF
TRBV5-1	TRBJ2-3	ASTSSRPDTQY
TRBV6-6	TRBJ1-2	ASSPWTGNGGGYT
TRBV11-2	TRBJ1-3	ASSLANRLNTIY
TRBV13	TRBJ2-7	ASSSPQGVFYEQY